These 11 T cell receptor beta chains share one sample of origin, sequenced in a study of blood T cells in healthy people across ages. It was with a sample-barcoded 5' primer and a J-beta primer mix that a second PCR of about 6 to 12 cycles was run. Via MiXCR, TCRdb re-called the 5' RACE reads, giving one row per CDR3 protein. Here the sample spans more than 550,000 distinct CDR3 sequences, 20% to 25% being singletons. Sequenced material: blood. These receptors were taken from a man in his 70s in good health.

This chain links TRBV4-1 with TRBJ1-1; D unresolved. Germline CDR1 reads MGHRA; CDR2 reads YSYEKL. The CDR3 loop spans 15 amino acids. V was clipped by 3 bases and J by 2 bases, with 13 bases between them. In DNA, the CDR3 is TGCGCCAGCAGCCATGCCGACGGACGAAACACTGAAGCTTTCTTT. Translating it yields CASSHADGRNTEAFF.

This chain connects TRBV5-4 to TRBJ2-7; D is possibly TRBD1 (7 bases). Near its end, the DNA agrees better with TRBJ2-1, so the J call may be wrong. The CDR3 sequence is 15 residues long. Germline V gives CDR1 SGHNT, CDR2 YYREEE (reference sequence). The CDR3 sequence is CASSPRGALYNEQFF. CDR3 DNA sequence: TGTGCCAGCAGCCCCAGGGGGGCCCTCTACAATGAGCAGTTCTTC.

This chain connects TRBV27 to TRBJ1-4, with D tentatively TRBD1 (6 bases). The CDR3 has 16 residues. Germline CDR1 reads MNHEY; CDR2 reads SMNVEV (reference sequence). V was clipped by 6 bases and J by 7 bases, with 21 bases between them. In DNA, the CDR3 is TGTGCCAGCAGCCTAGAGGCAGGGGTTAAGAGTGAAAAACTGTTTTTT. Residues: CASSLEAGVKSEKLFF.

This clonotype has a count of ten or more. The chain carries TRBV7-9 and TRBJ2-3; D unclear. V dropped 5 bases and J dropped 2 bases, with 8 bases sitting between them. The CDR3 is made up of 13 amino acids. CDR1 SEHNR and CDR2 FQNEAQ come from the germline V gene (reference sequence). CDR3 in amino acids: CASSRPNTDTQYF. CDR3 DNA sequence: TGTGCCAGCAGCCGCCCCAACACAGATACGCAGTATTTT.

A few counts support this clonotype. This chain links TRBV5-5 with TRBJ1-5; 10 nucleotides line up with TRBD1. The CDR3 contains 14 residues. V was clipped by 7 bases and J by 2 bases; unmatched bases: 3. CDR1 is SGHKS and CDR2 is YYEKEE in the germline V gene (reference sequence). CDR3 coding DNA: TGTGCCAGCGACAGGGGGCTGGGCAATCAGCCCCAGCATTTT. Translated, it gives CASDRGLGNQPQHF.

This clonotype has only a few counts. The genes are TRBV3-1 and TRBJ2-3, with 9 bases aligning to TRBD1. Looked up from germline, CDR1 is LGHDT and CDR2 is YNNKEL (reference sequence). This CDR3 has 17 residues. Trimming cost V 3 bases and J 1 base; bases outside gene matches: 8. The CDR3 region is CASSQGLWTGGTDTQYF. CDR3 nucleotides: TGTGCCAGCAGCCAGGGCCTTTGGACAGGGGGCACAGATACGCAGTATTTT.

This clonotype was recorded many times. V and J are TRBV28 and TRBJ1-2; D remains ambiguous. CDR1 is MDHEN and CDR2 is SYDVKM in the germline V gene. This CDR3 comprises 14 residues. The V gene lost 3 bases and the J gene lost 5 bases, with 13 bases spanning the gap. The CDR3 sequence is CASSFKNRPYGYTF. CDR3 nucleotides: TGTGCCAGCAGTTTTAAAAATCGGCCATATGGCTACACCTTC.

The rearrangement joins TRBV5-1 to TRBJ2-7, with D possibly TRBD2 on 5 matching bases. The tail of the sequence fits TRBJ2-1 better, so the J call may be wrong. Germline V lookup: CDR1 SGHRS, CDR2 YFSETQ. This CDR3 comprises 16 residues. CDR3 amino acids: CASSPGLGLGRYGQFF. CDR3 bases: TGCGCCAGCAGCCCCGGTTTAGGACTGGGCCGTTATGGGCAGTTCTTC.

This clonotype was recorded many times. V gene TRBV6-2 or TRBV6-3 combines with J gene TRBJ2-7; D gene ambiguous. V shed 4 bases and J shed 4 bases, with 8 bases lying between them. Per germline, CDR1 MNHEY and CDR2 SVGEGT. The CDR3 loop spans 12 amino acids. This CDR3 is CASSWSGYEQYF. For the CDR3, the DNA is TGTGCCAGCAGTTGGAGTGGGTACGAGCAGTACTTC.

J is TRBJ1-2 and V is TRBV20-1, with 8 bases aligning to TRBD1. This CDR3 comprises 15 residues. The V segment lost 4 bases and the J segment 2 bases; nucleotides outside the gene matches: 9. Germline loops: CDR1 DFQATT, CDR2 SNEGSKA (reference sequence). For the CDR3, the DNA is TGCAGTGCTACAGGACAGGGAGGTGGGAACTATGGCTACACCTTC. Translation: CSATGQGGGNYGYTF.

This clonotype was picked up a small number of times. The J gene is TRBJ1-2, the V gene TRBV10-3; D gene uncertain. Trimming shortened V by 2 bases and J by 4 bases, and 11 bases separated the two germline ends. The CDR3 is 14 amino acids. CDR1 is ENHRY and CDR2 is SYGVKD in the germline V gene. The CDR3 DNA reads TGTGCCATCAGTGAGAAACACGATTTCTATGGCTACACCTTC. Translating gives CAISEKHDFYGYTF.